These T cell receptor beta chains were read from a single sample in a study of T cells in Graves' hyperthyroidism and ophthalmopathy. TCRdb ran MiXCR on the multiplex PCR reads and lists one entry per CDR3 protein. The data hold 650,000 to 700,000 distinct CDR3 sequences, with around 15% observed a single time. The sequenced sample consisted of blood. The receptors were sampled from a man aged 45-60 years with Graves' hyperthyroidism. Each CDR3 is given with its conserved first and last residue. A D gene is named only where the DNA matches it firmly. The size of a clone is reported for some rows only, either as once, few or many, or as a class for expanded clones.

d_gene	abundance	v_gene	j_gene	CDR3aa	CDR3nt
TRBD2	many	TRBV27	TRBJ2-1	CASASSGRANYNEQFF	TGTGCCAGCGCCTCTAGCGGGAGGGCAAACTACAATGAGCAGTTCTTC
TRBD1	-	TRBV12-3/TRBV12-4	TRBJ1-1	CASSGDRSPSITEAFF	TGTGCCAGCAGCGGGGACAGGTCCCCGTCTATCACTGAAGCTTTCTTT
-	many	TRBV18	TRBJ1-4	CASSPRSGDEKLFF	TGTGCCAGCTCACCACGTTCTGGGGATGAAAAACTGTTTTTT
-	-	TRBV5-5	TRBJ2-2	CASNYGGIRTGELFF	TGTGCCAGCAACTATGGCGGGATTCGCACCGGGGAGCTGTTTTTT
TRBD1	few	TRBV3-1	TRBJ2-3	CAGGSGTVTDTQYF	TGTGCCGGAGGCTCGGGGACAGTCACAGATACGCAGTATTTT
TRBD2	few	TRBV19	TRBJ2-1	CASSAASGYYNEQFF	TGTGCCAGTAGTGCCGCTAGCGGGTACTACAATGAGCAGTTCTTC
-	many	TRBV5-5	TRBJ1-1	CATHRWQGNTEAFF	TGTGCCACCCACCGCTGGCAGGGGAACACTGAAGCTTTCTTT
-	many	TRBV12-3/TRBV12-4	TRBJ1-4	CASSISGGANEKLFF	TGTGCCAGCAGTATCTCCGGGGGGGCGAATGAAAAACTGTTTTTT
-	many	TRBV7-2	TRBJ1-5	CASSLVPGGNQPQHF	TGTGCCAGCAGCTTAGTCCCAGGGGGCAATCAGCCCCAGCATTTT
-	many	TRBV6-2/TRBV6-3	TRBJ1-1	CASSTRVVNTEAFF	TGTGCCAGCAGCACCAGGGTTGTGAACACTGAAGCTTTCTTT
TRBD1	many	TRBV20-1	TRBJ2-7	CSARDAGQGDVDEQYF	TGCAGTGCTAGAGATGCGGGACAGGGGGACGTCGACGAGCAGTACTTC
-	many	TRBV11-2	TRBJ2-3	CASSFGYSTSSDTQYF	TGTGCCAGCAGCTTCGGGTACAGTACAAGTTCAGATACGCAGTATTTT